Sequencing of this T cell receptor beta chain was carried out in a study of CD8 T cells in ankylosing spondylitis. Broader study findings: Roughly eight highly homologous variants made up a TCR beta motif that seemed to typify ankylosing spondylitis blood.

Via MiXCR, TCRdb re-called the 5' RACE reads, giving one row per CDR3 protein. The sample carries about 700,000 distinct CDR3 sequences, roughly 19% recorded once. In regard to this clonotype: The antigen is not known.

V was trimmed by 0 bases and J by 2 bases, leaving 14 bases between them. The CDR3 spans 15 residues. In germline, CDR1 is DFQATT, CDR2 SNEGSKA (reference sequence). This receptor was taken from a male donor with ankylosing spondylitis. The sample consisted of blood, either unsorted or a sorted T cell fraction (not recorded which). This chain joins TRBV20-1 and TRBJ2-7; D not certain. The CDR3 nucleotides are TGCAGTGCTAGAGATCCGGAGACTTGGGCCTACGAGCAGTACTTC. Translating it yields CSARDPETWAYEQYF.